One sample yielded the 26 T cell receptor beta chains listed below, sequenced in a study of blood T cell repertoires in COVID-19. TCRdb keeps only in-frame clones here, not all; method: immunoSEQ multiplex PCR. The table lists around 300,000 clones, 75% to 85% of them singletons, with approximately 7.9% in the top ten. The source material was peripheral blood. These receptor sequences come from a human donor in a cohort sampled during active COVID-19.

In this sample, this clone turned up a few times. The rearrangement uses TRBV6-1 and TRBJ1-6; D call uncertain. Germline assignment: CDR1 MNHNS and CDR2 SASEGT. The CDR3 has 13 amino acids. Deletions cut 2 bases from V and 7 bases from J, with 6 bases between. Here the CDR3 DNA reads TGTGCCAGCAGTGAATGGAGAAATTCACCCCTCCACTTT. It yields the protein CASSEWRNSPLHF.

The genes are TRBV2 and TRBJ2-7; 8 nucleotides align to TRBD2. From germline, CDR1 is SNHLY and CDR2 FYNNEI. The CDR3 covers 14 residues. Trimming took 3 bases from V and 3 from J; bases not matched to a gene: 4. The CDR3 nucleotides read TGTGCCAGCAGTGAGTCGAGCGGGGGCTACGAGCAGTACTTC. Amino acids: CASSESSGGYEQYF.

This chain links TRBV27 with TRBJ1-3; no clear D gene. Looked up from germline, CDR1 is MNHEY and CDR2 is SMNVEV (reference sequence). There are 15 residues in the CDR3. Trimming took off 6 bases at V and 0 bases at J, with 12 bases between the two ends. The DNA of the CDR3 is TGTGCCAGCAGCCCGGACGGGAACTCTGGAAACACCATATATTTT. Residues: CASSPDGNSGNTIYF.

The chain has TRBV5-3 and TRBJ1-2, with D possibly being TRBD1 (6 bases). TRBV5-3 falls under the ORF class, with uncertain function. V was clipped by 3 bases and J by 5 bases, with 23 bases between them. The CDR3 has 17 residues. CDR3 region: CARSSTIQGWRTYGYTF. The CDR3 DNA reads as TGTGCCAGAAGCTCGACTATACAGGGTTGGCGGACTTATGGCTACACCTTC.

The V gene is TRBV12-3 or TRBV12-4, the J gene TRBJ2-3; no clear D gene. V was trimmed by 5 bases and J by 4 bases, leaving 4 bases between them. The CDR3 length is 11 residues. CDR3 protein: CASSPADTQYF. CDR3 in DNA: TGTGCCAGCAGTCCCGCAGATACGCAGTATTTT.

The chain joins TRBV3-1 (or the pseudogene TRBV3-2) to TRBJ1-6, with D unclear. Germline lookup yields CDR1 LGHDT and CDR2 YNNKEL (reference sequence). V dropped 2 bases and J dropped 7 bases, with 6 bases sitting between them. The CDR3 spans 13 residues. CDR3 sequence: CASSQRVNSPLHF. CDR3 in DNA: TGTGCCAGCAGCCAAAGAGTGAATTCACCCCTCCACTTT.

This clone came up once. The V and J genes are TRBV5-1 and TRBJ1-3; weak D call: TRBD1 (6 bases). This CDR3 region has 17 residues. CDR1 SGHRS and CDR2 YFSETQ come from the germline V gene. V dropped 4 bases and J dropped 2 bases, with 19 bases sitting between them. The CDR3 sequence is CASSPDRDTPAGNTIYF. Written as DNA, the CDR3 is TGCGCCAGCAGCCCAGATCGGGACACCCCTGCTGGAAACACCATATATTTT.

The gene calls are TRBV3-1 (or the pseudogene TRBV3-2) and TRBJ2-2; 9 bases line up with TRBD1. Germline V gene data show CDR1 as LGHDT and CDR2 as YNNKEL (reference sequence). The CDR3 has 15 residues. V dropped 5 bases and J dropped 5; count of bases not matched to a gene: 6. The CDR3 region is CASSGTGQGTGELFF. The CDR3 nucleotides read TGTGCCAGCAGCGGCACGGGACAGGGTACCGGGGAGCTGTTTTTT.

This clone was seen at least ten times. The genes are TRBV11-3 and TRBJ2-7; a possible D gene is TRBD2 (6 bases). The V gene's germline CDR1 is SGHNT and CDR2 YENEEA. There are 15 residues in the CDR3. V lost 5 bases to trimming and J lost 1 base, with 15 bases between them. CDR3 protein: CASSPGGSGSYEQYF. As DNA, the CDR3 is TGTGCCAGCAGCCCCGGTGGTAGCGGATCCTACGAGCAGTACTTC.

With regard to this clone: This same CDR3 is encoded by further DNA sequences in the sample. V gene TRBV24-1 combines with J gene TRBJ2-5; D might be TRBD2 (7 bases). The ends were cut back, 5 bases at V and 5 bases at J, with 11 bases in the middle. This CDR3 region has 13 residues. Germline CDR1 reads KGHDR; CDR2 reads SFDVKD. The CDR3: CATSGGGRETQYF. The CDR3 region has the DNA TGTGCCACCAGTGGCGGGGGCCGGGAGACCCAGTACTTC.

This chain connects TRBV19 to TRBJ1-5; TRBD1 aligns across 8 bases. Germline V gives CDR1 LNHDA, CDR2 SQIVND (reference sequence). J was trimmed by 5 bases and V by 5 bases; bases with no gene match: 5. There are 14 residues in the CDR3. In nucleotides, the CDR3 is TGTGCCAGTAGTTCCGGACAGGGCCATCAGCCCCAGCATTTT. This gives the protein CASSSGQGHQPQHF.

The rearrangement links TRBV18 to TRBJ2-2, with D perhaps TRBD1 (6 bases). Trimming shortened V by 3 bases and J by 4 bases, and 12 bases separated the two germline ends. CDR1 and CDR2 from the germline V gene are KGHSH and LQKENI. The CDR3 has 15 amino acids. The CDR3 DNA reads TGTGCCAGCTCACCGTTACAGGGTCCCACCGGGGAGCTGTTTTTT. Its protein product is CASSPLQGPTGELFF. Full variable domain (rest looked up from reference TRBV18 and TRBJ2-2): NAGVMQNPRHLVRRRGQEARLRCSPMKGHSHVYWYRQLPEEGLKFMVYLQKENIIDESGMPKERFSAEFPKEGPSILRIQQVVRGDSAAYFCASSPLQGPTGELFFGEGSRLTVL.

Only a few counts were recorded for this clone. CDR3 DNA: TGTGCCAGCTCAAAACAAACCGGGGAGCTGTTTTTT. This codes for CASSKQTGELFF. The chain couples TRBV18 to TRBJ2-2, with D uncertain. The V gene's germline CDR1 is KGHSH and CDR2 LQKENI. The CDR3 runs to 12 residues. V was pared by 5 bases and J by 5 bases, with 6 bases between. The full variable domain, with the rest looked up from reference TRBV18 and TRBJ2-2, is NAGVMQNPRHLVRRRGQEARLRCSPMKGHSHVYWYRQLPEEGLKFMVYLQKENIIDESGMPKERFSAEFPKEGPSILRIQQVVRGDSAAYFCASSKQTGELFFGEGSRLTVL.

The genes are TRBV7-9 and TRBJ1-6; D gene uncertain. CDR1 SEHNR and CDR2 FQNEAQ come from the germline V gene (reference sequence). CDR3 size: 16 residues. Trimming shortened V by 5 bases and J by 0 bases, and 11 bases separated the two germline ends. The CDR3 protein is CASSPEESSYNSPLHF. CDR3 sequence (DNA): TGTGCCAGCAGCCCCGAGGAGAGCTCCTATAATTCACCCCTCCACTTT. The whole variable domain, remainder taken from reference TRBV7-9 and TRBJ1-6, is DTGVSQNPRHKITKRGQNVTFRCDPISEHNRLYWYRQTLGQGPEFLTYFQNEAQLEKSRLLSDRFSAERPKGSFSTLEIQRTEQGDSAMYLCASSPEESSYNSPLHFGNGTRLTVT.

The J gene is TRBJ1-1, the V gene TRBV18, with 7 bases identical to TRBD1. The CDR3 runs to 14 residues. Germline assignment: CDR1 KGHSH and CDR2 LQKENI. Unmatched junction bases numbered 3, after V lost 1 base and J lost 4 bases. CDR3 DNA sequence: TGTGCCAGCTCACCACTACAGGGGAGCACTGAAGCTTTCTTT. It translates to CASSPLQGSTEAFF.

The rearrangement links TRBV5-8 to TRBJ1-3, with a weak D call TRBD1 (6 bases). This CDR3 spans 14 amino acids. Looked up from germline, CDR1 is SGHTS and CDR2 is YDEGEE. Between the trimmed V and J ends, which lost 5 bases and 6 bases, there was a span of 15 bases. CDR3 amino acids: CASRPGQKKNTIYF. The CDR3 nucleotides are TGTGCCAGCAGACCTGGACAGAAGAAAAACACCATATATTTT.

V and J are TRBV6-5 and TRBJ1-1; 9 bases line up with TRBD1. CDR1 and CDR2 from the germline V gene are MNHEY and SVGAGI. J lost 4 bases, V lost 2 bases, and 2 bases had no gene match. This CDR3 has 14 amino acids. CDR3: CASSYGQGTTEAFF. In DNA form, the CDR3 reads TGTGCCAGCAGTTACGGACAGGGGACCACTGAAGCTTTCTTT.

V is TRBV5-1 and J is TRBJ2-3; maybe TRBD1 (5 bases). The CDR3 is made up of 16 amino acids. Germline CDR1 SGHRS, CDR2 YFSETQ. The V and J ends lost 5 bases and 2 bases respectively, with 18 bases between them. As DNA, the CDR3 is TGCGCCAGCAGTTTCCTACAGGACCGCTACACAGATACGCAGTATTTT. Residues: CASSFLQDRYTDTQYF. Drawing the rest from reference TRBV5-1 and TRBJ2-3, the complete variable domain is KAGVTQTPRYLIKTRGQQVTLSCSPISGHRSVSWYQQTPGQGLQFLFEYFSETQRNKGNFPGRFSGRQFSNSRSEMNVSTLELGDSALYLCASSFLQDRYTDTQYFGPGTRLTVL.

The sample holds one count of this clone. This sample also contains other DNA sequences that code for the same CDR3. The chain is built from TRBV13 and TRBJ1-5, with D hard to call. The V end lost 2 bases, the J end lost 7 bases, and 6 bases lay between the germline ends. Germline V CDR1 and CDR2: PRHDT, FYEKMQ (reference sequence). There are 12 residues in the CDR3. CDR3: CASSLRGQPQHF. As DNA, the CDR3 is TGTGCCAGCAGCTTACGGGGACAGCCCCAGCATTTT.

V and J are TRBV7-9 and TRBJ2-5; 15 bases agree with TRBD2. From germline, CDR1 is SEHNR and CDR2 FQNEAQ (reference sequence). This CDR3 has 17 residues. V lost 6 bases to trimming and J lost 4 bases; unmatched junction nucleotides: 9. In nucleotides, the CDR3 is TGTGCCAGCAGAGGGACTAGCGGGGGGCCCCTGGGAGAGACCCAGTACTTC. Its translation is CASRGTSGGPLGETQYF.

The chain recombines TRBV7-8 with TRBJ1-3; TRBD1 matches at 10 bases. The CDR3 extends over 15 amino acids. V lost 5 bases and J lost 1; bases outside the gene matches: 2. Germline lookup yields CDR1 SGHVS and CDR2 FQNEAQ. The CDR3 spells CASSPDRGSGNTIYF. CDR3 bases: TGTGCCAGCAGCCCGGACAGGGGGTCTGGAAACACCATATATTTT.

The CDR3 sequence: CASSLGQNNSPLHF. Written as DNA, the CDR3 is TGTGCCAGCAGTTTAGGACAGAATAATTCACCCCTCCACTTT. The rearrangement links TRBV27 to TRBJ1-6, with D possibly matching TRBD1 (6 bases). The CDR3 has 14 residues. CDR1 and CDR2 from the germline V gene are MNHEY and SMNVEV (reference sequence). The ends were cut back, 2 bases at V and 5 bases at J, with 7 bases in the middle.

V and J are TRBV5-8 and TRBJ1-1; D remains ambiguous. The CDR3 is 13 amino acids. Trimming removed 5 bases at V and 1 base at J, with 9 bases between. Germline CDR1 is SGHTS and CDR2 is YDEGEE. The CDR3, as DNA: TGTGCCAGCAGTTTGTTAGAGAACACTGAAGCTTTCTTT. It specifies CASSLLENTEAFF. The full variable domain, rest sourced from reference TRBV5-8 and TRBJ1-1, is EAGVTQSPTHLIKTRGQQATLRCSPISGHTSVYWYQQALGLGLQFLLWYDEGEERNRGNFPPRFSGRQFPNYSSELNVNALELEDSALYLCASSLLENTEAFFGQGTRLTVV.

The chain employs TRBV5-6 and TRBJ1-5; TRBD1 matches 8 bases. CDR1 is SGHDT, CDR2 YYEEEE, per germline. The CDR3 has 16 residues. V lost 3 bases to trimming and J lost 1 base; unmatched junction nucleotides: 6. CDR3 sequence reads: CASSSAGGRSNQPQHF. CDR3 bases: TGTGCCAGCAGCTCGGCAGGGGGCAGAAGCAATCAGCCCCAGCATTTT.

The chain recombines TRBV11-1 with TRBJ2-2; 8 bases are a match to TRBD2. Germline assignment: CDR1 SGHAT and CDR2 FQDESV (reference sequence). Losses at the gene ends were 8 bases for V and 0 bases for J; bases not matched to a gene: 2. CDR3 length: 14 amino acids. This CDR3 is CASQAGANTGELFF. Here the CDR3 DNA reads TGTGCCAGCCAAGCGGGGGCGAACACCGGGGAGCTGTTTTTT.

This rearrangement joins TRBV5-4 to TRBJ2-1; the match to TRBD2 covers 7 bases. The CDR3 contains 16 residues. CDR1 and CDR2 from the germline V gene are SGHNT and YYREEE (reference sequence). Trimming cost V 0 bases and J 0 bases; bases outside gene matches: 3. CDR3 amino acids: CASSLGRGISYNEQFF. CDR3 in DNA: TGTGCCAGCAGCTTGGGGCGGGGGATCTCCTACAATGAGCAGTTCTTC.